This TCR beta chain comes out of a study of chemoradiotherapy in HPV16-positive cancers. Germline V gene data show CDR1 as MNHNS and CDR2 as SASEGT. V was trimmed by 5 bases and J by 1 base, leaving 10 bases between them. The CDR3 consists of 14 residues. About this clone: Its antigen remains unidentified.

Measured with immunoSEQ multiplex PCR; TCRdb has only the in-frame clones, and not every one. The sample shows about 12,000 clones, around four fifths of them seen only once. Repeated repertoire sampling spanned the course of chemoradiotherapy. Study-level points and caveats: HPV-responsive T-cell expansion during chemoradiotherapy was linked to improved recurrence-free survival in HPV16-positive patients.

The rearrangement uses TRBV6-1 and TRBJ2-3; weak D call: TRBD2 (5 bases). This specimen was acquired from a patient who underwent chemoradiotherapy. This receptor was taken from a human donor with HPV-associated anogenital cancer. CDR3 loop: CASSKRLRTDTQYF. The CDR3 bases are TGTGCCAGCAGTAAGCGGTTACGCACAGATACGCAGTATTTT.